This T cell receptor (beta chain) was sequenced for a study of CD4 T cell repertoires in COVID-19. Study at large: After about ten days of IL-2 expansion, CFSE-low cells were relabeled and restimulated with other coronavirus spikes. The study, taken as a whole, reports: In SARS-CoV and/or HKU1 spike cultures, between roughly 6 and 26% of SARS-CoV-2 clonotypes reappeared. Suggested intraclonal diversification: top SARS-CoV-2-reactive clonotypes appeared in two or three memory subsets.

Sequencing was performed with immunoSEQ multiplex PCR; in TCRdb, only in-frame clones are kept and a portion is missing. This table holds 23,000 or so clones, around 86% found once. In the case of this clone: No antigen is known for it.

V was cut by 1 base and J by 4 bases, with 7 bases left in between. Germline CDR1 and CDR2: MGHRA and YSYEKL. The CDR3 sequence is 13 residues long. These memory T cells were uncultured and sequenced directly after ex vivo isolation. This TCR was recovered from a human donor who had COVID-19. Source: central memory CD4+ T cells from blood, taken before the COVID-19 pandemic. The rearrangement joins TRBV4-1 to TRBJ2-5; tentative D call: TRBD1 (6 bases). The CDR3 loop reads CASSQARGETQYF. The CDR3 DNA sequence: TGCGCCAGCAGCCAAGCCAGGGGAGAGACCCAGTACTTC.